These T cell receptor beta chains were read from a single sample in a study of T cell repertoires in cytomegalovirus infection. These receptors have no known antigen. MiXCR, applied by TCRdb to the reads, yields one record per CDR3 protein. The sample consists of roughly 920,000 distinct CDR3 sequences, 25% to 40% of them appearing once. The specimen was cultured CD8+ T cells from PBMCs, collected from culture after CMV antigen stimulation. The origin of the receptors is a human donor in good health (CMV status not recorded). Some clones in this sample may be carry-over from other donors' samples. Each CDR3 is given with its conserved first and last residue. The D gene is left open where the match is weak. Clone size is not always given. Where it is, it says once, few, many or a class for expanded clones.

j_call clone_size d_call v_call cdr3_aa cdr3_nt
TRBJ1-2 . . TRBV19 CASRPDRNYGYTF TGTGCCAGTAGGCCAGACAGAAACTATGGCTACACCTTC
TRBJ2-6 few . TRBV27 CASSIRFPSGANVLTF TGTGCCAGCAGTATCCGATTCCCCTCTGGGGCCAACGTCCTGACTTTC
TRBJ2-3 . . TRBV5-8 CASRSSSAGTDTQYF TGTGCCAGCAGATCCTCTAGCGCAGGCACAGATACGCAGTATTTT
TRBJ1-6 few TRBD1 TRBV6-2/TRBV6-3 CASSLDRVPSSYNSPLHF TGTGCCAGCAGTTTGGACAGGGTCCCGAGCTCCTATAATTCACCCCTCCACTTT
TRBJ2-3 few TRBD1 TRBV7-8 CATADRGDTDTQYF TGTGCCACCGCCGACAGGGGGGACACAGATACGCAGTATTTT
TRBJ2-3 many . TRBV7-2 CASSLAKTSTDTQYF TGTGCCAGCAGCTTAGCCAAGACTTCCACAGATACGCAGTATTTT
TRBJ1-2 . . TRBV20-1 CSAPPPGLYGYTF TGCAGTGCCCCACCCCCAGGACTCTATGGCTACACCTTC
TRBJ2-3 many TRBD2 TRBV4-2 CASSQEEGTSGGDTDTQYF TGTGCCAGCAGCCAAGAGGAGGGGACTAGCGGGGGAGACACAGATACGCAGTATTTT
TRBJ2-3 few TRBD2 TRBV6-6 CASSPSGGAYTQYF TGTGCCAGCAGCCCTAGCGGGGGGGCCTATACGCAGTATTTT
TRBJ2-1 . . TRBV6-1 CASSEGGTYNEQFF TGTGCCAGCAGTGAAGGGGGCACCTACAATGAGCAGTTCTTC
TRBJ1-1 few TRBD1 TRBV5-6 CASSLVPGGTEAFF TGTGCCAGCAGCTTGGTTCCAGGGGGCACTGAAGCTTTCTTT
TRBJ1-1 . . TRBV6-5 CASSYMLNRESELEAFF TGTGCCAGCAGTTACATGCTTAACAGGGAGTCCGAGCTGGAAGCTTTCTTT
TRBJ2-1 many TRBD2 TRBV7-2 CASSLERTSGPSSYNEQFF TGTGCCAGCAGCTTAGAAAGGACTAGCGGGCCAAGCTCCTACAATGAGCAGTTCTTC
TRBJ2-2 few TRBD2 TRBV6-1 CASSDRGGANTGELFF TGTGCCAGCAGTGATCGCGGGGGAGCTAACACCGGGGAGCTGTTTTTT
TRBJ1-5 few . TRBV6-1 CASSEVRNQPQHF TGTGCCAGCAGTGAAGTCAGGAATCAGCCCCAGCATTTT
TRBJ2-3 . TRBD2 TRBV7-6 CASSSLLSSGFADTQYF TGTGCCAGCAGCTCTCTGTTGTCTAGCGGGTTTGCAGATACGCAGTATTTT
TRBJ2-3 few . TRBV6-2/TRBV6-3 CASSYWQGRTDTQYF TGTGCCAGCAGTTACTGGCAGGGCCGCACAGATACGCAGTATTTT
TRBJ2-3 . TRBD2 TRBV28 CASSGVSGTGLRLAGGPLTDTQYF TGTGCCAGCAGTGGGGTTTCCGGGACAGGGTTAAGACTAGCGGGGGGACCCCTCACAGATACGCAGTATTTT
TRBJ2-1 . TRBD1 TRBV24-1 CATSEKPGQGAAYNEQFF TGTGCCACCAGTGAAAAACCGGGACAGGGGGCCGCTTACAATGAGCAGTTCTTC
TRBJ1-5 . . TRBV2 CASGQSNQPQHF TGTGCCAGTGGCCAATCTAATCAGCCCCAGCATTTT
TRBJ2-1 . . TRBV20-1 CSAEGLPEEQFF TGCAGTGCTGAGGGACTCCCAGAGGAGCAGTTCTTC
TRBJ2-5 . . TRBV7-9 CASSLGSSPNQETQYF TGTGCCAGCAGCTTAGGGTCTAGCCCCAACCAAGAGACCCAGTACTTC
TRBJ2-3 . . TRBV7-6 CASSPTGDAQYF TGTGCCAGCAGCCCCACGGGGGATGCGCAGTATTTT
TRBJ2-3 many . TRBV12-3/TRBV12-4 CASSEQGPDTQYF TGTGCCAGCAGTGAACAGGGTCCAGATACGCAGTATTTT
TRBJ2-3 many . TRBV27 CASSSRGWSDTQYF TGTGCCAGCAGTTCTCGGGGATGGTCAGATACGCAGTATTTT
TRBJ1-4 . . TRBV20-1 CSARDRAAATNEKLFF TGCAGTGCTAGAGATCGGGCGGCAGCAACTAATGAAAAACTGTTTTTT
TRBJ2-2 . . TRBV7-8 CASAPEVDTGELFF TGTGCCAGCGCCCCCGAAGTCGACACCGGGGAGCTGTTTTTT
TRBJ2-7 . TRBD1 TRBV6-5 CASSPDRGRSYEQYF TGTGCCAGCAGTCCGGACAGGGGAAGATCCTACGAGCAGTACTTC